The 18 T cell receptor beta chains below all came from one sample that was sequenced in a study of cytomegalovirus exposure and HLA in healthy donors. PCR used 60 Vbeta primers and 13 Jbeta primers. Data came from immunoSEQ multiplex PCR; TCRdb stores just in-frame clones and leaves some out. The data hold about 160,000 clones, with more than 65% observed a single time. What was sequenced was PBMCs. The receptors were sampled from a man between 50 and 59 years old in good health and CMV-seropositive.

The V and J genes are TRBV28 and TRBJ2-7, with TRBD1 matching 9 bases. Germline V gene data show CDR1 as MDHEN and CDR2 as SYDVKM. This CDR3 spans 13 amino acids. The V segment lost 8 bases and the J segment 8 bases; nucleotides outside the gene matches: 10. This chain's CDR3 is CASAIQQGAKQYF. The CDR3 nucleotides are TGTGCCAGCGCTATCCAACAGGGGGCGAAGCAGTACTTC.

The chain joins TRBV15 to TRBJ1-4; 9 bases are shared with TRBD1. Germline V gives CDR1 LNHNV, CDR2 YYDKDF (reference sequence). With 0 bases clipped from V and 3 bases from J, the junction kept 14 bases outside the gene matches. The CDR3 extends over 20 amino acids. CDR3 region: CATSREFGTGIRGANEKLFF. CDR3 in DNA: TGTGCCACCAGCAGAGAATTCGGGACAGGGATAAGGGGAGCTAATGAAAAACTGTTTTTT.

Worth noting for this clone: Relative to the germline gene, one junction end is altered; a read error may explain this. The genes are TRBV15 and TRBJ2-5; 7 nucleotides line up with TRBD1. CDR3 length equals 12 residues. Germline values: CDR1 LNHNV, CDR2 YYDKDF (reference sequence). This chain's CDR3 is CATSRETGVMDF. For the CDR3, the DNA is TGTGCCACCAGCAGAGAAACAGGGGTTATGGACTTC.

This clone was detected a few times. The rearrangement links TRBV29-1 to TRBJ2-7; tentative D call: TRBD2 (5 bases). Germline lookup yields CDR1 SQVTM and CDR2 ANQGSEA. Trimming removed 4 bases from V and 0 bases from J, with 7 bases in between. This CDR3 is built from 12 residues. This chain's CDR3 is CSVGEGSYEQYF. CDR3 bases: TGCAGCGTTGGCGAGGGCTCCTACGAGCAGTACTTC.

The chain recombines TRBV27 with TRBJ2-1; 14 bases are a match to TRBD2. The junction had 24 bases not matched to a gene; V was cut back by 7 bases and J by 7 bases. The length of the CDR3 is 21 residues. Germline lookup yields CDR1 MNHEY and CDR2 SMNVEV (reference sequence). CDR3: CASTYLPTTGLAGEAGNEQFF. In DNA, the CDR3 is TGTGCCAGCACCTATCTCCCCACAACGGGACTAGCGGGAGAGGCGGGGAATGAGCAGTTCTTC.

The CDR3 nucleotides read TGTGCCAGCATCCCAGAGCGGGAATTCTTCGAGCAGTACTTC. This translates into CASIPEREFFEQYF. V and J are TRBV6-5 and TRBJ2-7; 7 positions agree with TRBD2. V was clipped by 7 bases and J by 6 bases; unmatched bases: 12. CDR1 is MNHEY, CDR2 SVGAGI, per germline. The CDR3 length is 14 residues.

Points on this clone: The junction differs from germline at one of its ends, possibly a read error. The rearrangement joins TRBV7-9 to TRBJ2-7, with 9 nucleotides matching TRBD2. CDR3 length: 14 amino acids. CDR1 and CDR2 from the germline V gene are SEHNR and FQNEAQ (reference sequence). The DNA for the CDR3 is TGTTCCAGCAGCTTAGCGGGAGACAACGACGAGCAGTACTTC. This sequence encodes CSSSLAGDNDEQYF.

The rearrangement uses TRBV29-1 and TRBJ2-1; possible D gene TRBD2, 6 bases. The V gene's germline CDR1 is SQVTM and CDR2 ANQGSEA. The V end lost 0 bases, the J end lost 2 bases, and 17 bases lay between the germline ends. The CDR3 runs to 17 residues. CDR3 in amino acids: CSVEEVGGASAYNEQFF. CDR3 sequence (DNA): TGCAGCGTTGAAGAGGTGGGGGGAGCTAGCGCCTACAATGAGCAGTTCTTC.

The rearrangement joins TRBV9 to TRBJ2-3; 7 positions agree with TRBD2. The length of the CDR3 is 15 residues. From germline, CDR1 is SGDLS and CDR2 YYNGEE. V was pared by 5 bases and J by 4 bases, with 10 bases of the junction left unmatched. The CDR3 loop reads CASSRSGKGSDTQYF. The CDR3 DNA reads TGTGCCAGCAGTCGCAGCGGGAAAGGTTCAGATACGCAGTATTTT.

The rearrangement links TRBV10-3 to TRBJ2-1; maybe TRBD1 (6 bases). CDR3 length: 17 amino acids. V shed 8 bases and J shed 2 bases, with 22 bases lying between them. CDR1 and CDR2 (germline): ENHRY, SYGVKD. CDR3 in amino acids: CAIGASRGDQPYNEQFF. For the CDR3, the DNA is TGTGCCATCGGCGCTTCCAGGGGAGATCAACCCTACAATGAGCAGTTCTTC.

This clone was observed a few times. The identical CDR3 is also encoded by other nucleotide sequences in the sample. The chain has TRBV7-9 and TRBJ2-3; 9 bases line up with TRBD2. This CDR3 comprises 17 residues. V dropped 0 bases and J dropped 1; count of bases not matched to a gene: 5. CDR1 is SEHNR and CDR2 is FQNEAQ in the germline V gene (reference sequence). CDR3 DNA: TGTGCCAGCAGCTTAGCGTCCGCTAGCGGGGGCACAGATACGCAGTATTTT. Translated, it gives CASSLASASGGTDTQYF.

This chain joins TRBV27 and TRBJ2-4, with 10 bases aligning to TRBD1. CDR1 and CDR2 from the germline V gene are MNHEY and SMNVEV (reference sequence). CDR3 size: 16 residues. V was clipped by 2 bases and J by 2 bases; unmatched bases: 3. CDR3 loop: CASSLRTGGTKNIQYF. CDR3 sequence (DNA): TGTGCCAGCAGTTTACGGACAGGGGGAACCAAAAACATTCAGTACTTC.

This sequence joins TRBV6-5 and TRBJ2-1; 11 nucleotides agree with TRBD2. Trimming took 6 bases from V and 2 from J; bases not matched to a gene: 3. CDR1 is MNHEY, CDR2 SVGAGI, per germline. This CDR3 is built from 15 residues. The CDR3 DNA sequence: TGTGCCAGCAGGAGTAGCGGGAGGGCCTACAATGAGCAGTTCTTC. This codes for CASRSSGRAYNEQFF.

In this sample, this clone turned up a few times. V usage is TRBV30 and J usage is TRBJ2-5, with D unresolved. This CDR3 is built from 14 residues. Germline CDR1 and CDR2: GTSNPN and SVGIG (reference sequence). Trimming took off 0 bases at V and 1 base at J, with 9 bases between the two ends. CDR3: CAWSVLSIQETQYF. CDR3 DNA sequence: TGTGCCTGGAGTGTATTGTCTATCCAAGAGACCCAGTACTTC.

The CDR3 loop reads CASSLLQEWSTGELFF. The DNA of the CDR3 is TGTGCCAGCAGTTTACTACAGGAGTGGAGCACCGGGGAGCTGTTTTTT. The chain combines TRBV28 with TRBJ2-2; tentatively, D is TRBD1 (5 bases). The V end lost 2 bases, the J end lost 4 bases, and 14 bases lay between the germline ends. The length of the CDR3 is 16 residues. Looked up from germline, CDR1 is MDHEN and CDR2 is SYDVKM.

J is TRBJ2-7 and V is TRBV7-9, with a possible D match to TRBD1 (6 bases). Per germline, CDR1 SEHNR and CDR2 FQNEAQ (reference sequence). The V gene lost 3 bases and the J gene lost 3 bases, with 9 bases spanning the gap. The CDR3 loop spans 13 amino acids. The CDR3 protein is CASSFDRRYEQYF. The CDR3 DNA follows: TGTGCCAGCAGCTTCGACAGGCGCTACGAGCAGTACTTC.

In this sample, this clone turned up once. The chain is built from TRBV5-8 and TRBJ2-7, with a tentative D call TRBD1 (5 bases). The length of the CDR3 is 16 residues. V lost 4 bases and J lost 3, with 20 bases in between. Germline V CDR1 and CDR2: SGHTS, YDEGEE. The CDR3 loop is CASSRTADTIYYEQYF. The CDR3 DNA reads as TGTGCCAGCAGCCGAACGGCGGACACAATTTACTACGAGCAGTACTTC.

The chain recombines TRBV6-1 with TRBJ1-4; D not resolved. V lost 0 bases and J 15 bases, leaving 17 bases between the germline ends. CDR1 MNHNS and CDR2 SASEGT come from the germline V gene. There are 14 residues in the CDR3. In DNA, the CDR3 is TGTGCCAGCAGTGAAGCGCCGGAGGGTCGGGCGGTGTTTTTT. Translating it yields CASSEAPEGRAVFF.